A single sample is the source of the 16 T cell receptor beta chains below, sequenced in a study of blood T cell repertoires in COVID-19 (dated by TCRdb to between 2020 and 2021). The receptor library was made with the immunoSEQ multiplex PCR assay. Sourced from immuneACCESS, this table was stored by TCRdb with only in-frame sequences that have V and J called. A share of the clones is absent; for the studies checked, an unresolved V gene accounts for under half, and the remainder has no known explanation. This sample holds under 200,000 clones; just under 90% were observed only once. The ten most abundant clones make up roughly 3.6% of the sample. Sequencing was done on a sample of peripheral blood. The source of these receptors is a man between 18 and 35 years old with active or convalescent COVID-19.

Remarks on this clone: Different DNA sequences within this sample yield the same CDR3. The genes are TRBV24-1 and TRBJ1-5; 9 nucleotides line up with TRBD1. Germline-derived CDR1 and CDR2 are KGHDR and SFDVKD. The CDR3 has 17 amino acids. V lost 3 bases, J lost 4 bases, and 9 bases stayed unmatched. In DNA, the CDR3 is TGTGCCACCAGTGATCCTTCCGGGACAGGGCCAAATCAGCCCCAGCATTTT. Translation: CATSDPSGTGPNQPQHF.

The chain couples TRBV28 to TRBJ1-5; D might be TRBD1 (5 bases). The CDR3 contains 13 residues. Germline V gene data show CDR1 as MDHEN and CDR2 as SYDVKM. V was shortened by 7 bases and J by 3 bases, with 10 bases between the two germline ends. The CDR3: CASIPGPNQPQHF. The DNA of the CDR3 is TGTGCCAGCATCCCAGGGCCCAATCAGCCCCAGCATTTT.

This clone has a single count. The rearrangement links TRBV3-1 (or the pseudogene TRBV3-2) to TRBJ1-3, with unresolved D. Looked up from germline, CDR1 is LGHDT and CDR2 is YNNKEL (reference sequence). The CDR3 is made up of 15 amino acids. V gave up 1 base and J gave up 2 bases, with 9 bases separating them. The CDR3 sequence is CASSQGASTGNTIYF. The CDR3 DNA reads TGTGCCAGCAGCCAAGGGGCAAGTACTGGAAACACCATATATTTT.

This clone was detected once. This chain joins TRBV19 and TRBJ1-1, with a tentative D call TRBD1 (5 bases). This CDR3 region has 15 residues. Trimming left V 6 bases short and J 0 bases short, with 14 bases between. The V gene's germline CDR1 is LNHDA and CDR2 SQIVND (reference sequence). This CDR3 reads CASRLGEGLNTEAFF. For the CDR3, the DNA is TGTGCCAGTAGATTAGGGGAAGGGTTGAACACTGAAGCTTTCTTT. The full variable domain, with the rest looked up from reference TRBV19 and TRBJ1-1, is DGGITQSPKYLFRKEGQNVTLSCEQNLNHDAMYWYRQDPGQGLRLIYYSQIVNDFQKGDIAEGYSVSREKKESFPLTVTSAQKNPTAFYLCASRLGEGLNTEAFFGQGTRLTVV.

The chain couples TRBV24-1 to TRBJ2-5, with TRBD2 as a possible D gene (5 bases). The CDR3 covers 15 residues. The V end was cut by 0 bases, the J end by 4 bases, with 11 bases between. The germline V gene encodes CDR1 KGHDR and CDR2 SFDVKD. CDR3 coding DNA: TGTGCCACCAGTGATTTGGTTGGAGGAGGAGAGACCCAGTACTTC. The encoded protein is CATSDLVGGGETQYF.

The rearrangement links TRBV18 to TRBJ2-5, with TRBD1 as a possible D gene (6 bases). Germline CDR1 reads KGHSH; CDR2 reads LQKENI. V was clipped by 4 bases and J by 5 bases, with 11 bases between them. This CDR3 has 13 amino acids. The CDR3 DNA reads TGTGCCAGCTCACTTACAGGGTTGGAGACCCAGTACTTC. This sequence encodes CASSLTGLETQYF.

CDR3 bases: TGCAGCGTTTACGGACTGGGTAGCACAGATACGCAGTATTTT. This sequence encodes CSVYGLGSTDTQYF. The rearrangement uses TRBV29-1 and TRBJ2-3, with D possibly being TRBD2 (5 bases). The V end lost 5 bases, the J end lost 0 bases, and 12 bases lay between the germline ends. The CDR3 spans 14 residues. CDR1 and CDR2 from the germline V gene are SQVTM and ANQGSEA.

The chain couples TRBV5-6 to TRBJ1-2; D possibly corresponds to TRBD1 (5 bases). This CDR3 is 13 amino acids long. CDR1 and CDR2 (germline): SGHDT, YYEEEE. The ends were cut back, 0 bases at V and 7 bases at J, with 10 bases in the middle. As DNA, the CDR3 is TGTGCCAGCAGCTTGGCAGGGCTCTCTGGCTACACCTTC. Residues: CASSLAGLSGYTF.

The CDR3 DNA reads TGTGCCAGCTCGGGAGGACAGGGAAGTTGGTACGAGCAGTACGTC. Translation gives CASSGGQGSWYEQYV. V usage is TRBV18 and J usage is TRBJ2-7; 8 bases match TRBD1. The CDR3 loop spans 15 amino acids. CDR1 and CDR2 from the germline V gene are KGHSH and LQKENI. V trimming: 6 bases; J trimming: 4 bases; junction bases outside the gene matches: 11.

The V call is TRBV19, the J call TRBJ1-1; D is possibly TRBD1 (6 bases). The CDR3 loop spans 14 amino acids. Trimming took 4 bases from V and 1 from J, leaving 10 bases between them. CDR1 LNHDA and CDR2 SQIVND come from the germline V gene (reference sequence). This CDR3 is CASSTDRPNTEAFF. In DNA, the CDR3 is TGTGCCAGTAGTACGGACAGACCGAACACTGAAGCTTTCTTT.

The rearrangement uses TRBV9 and TRBJ1-1; a possible D gene is TRBD1 (6 bases). This CDR3 is 15 amino acids long. Germline lookup yields CDR1 SGDLS and CDR2 YYNGEE. Trimming pared 5 bases from V and 4 bases from J, leaving 18 bases between. In DNA form, the CDR3 reads TGTGCCAGCAGAAGAGGGTTGGACAGCCTCACTGAAGCTTTCTTT. Amino acids: CASRRGLDSLTEAFF. Combining the CDR3 with reference TRBV9 and TRBJ1-1 gives the whole variable domain DSGVTQTPKHLITATGQRVTLRCSPRSGDLSVYWYQQSLDQGLQFLIQYYNGEERAKGNILERFSAQQFPDLHSELNLSSLELGDSALYFCASRRGLDSLTEAFFGQGTRLTVV.

The V call is TRBV3-1 (or the pseudogene TRBV3-2), the J call TRBJ2-1; TRBD2 matches at 11 bases. The V segment lost 4 bases and the J segment 4 bases; nucleotides outside the gene matches: 9. This CDR3 is 17 amino acids long. CDR1 LGHDT and CDR2 YNNKEL come from the germline V gene (reference sequence). The CDR3 loop reads CASSRYVGLAVYNEQFF. CDR3 nucleotide sequence: TGTGCCAGCAGCCGTTACGTGGGACTAGCGGTTTACAATGAGCAGTTCTTC.

The rearrangement uses TRBV3-1 (or the pseudogene TRBV3-2) and TRBJ2-3, with D perhaps TRBD1 (5 bases). The CDR3 loop spans 14 amino acids. Germline-derived CDR1 and CDR2 are LGHDT and YNNKEL (reference sequence). The V and J ends lost 1 base and 1 base respectively, with 6 bases between them. CDR3 bases: TGTGCCAGCAGCCAAGGGGGCGGCACAGATACGCAGTATTTT. Protein sequence: CASSQGGGTDTQYF.

CDR3 protein: CASSLTVGTVNTEAFF. The CDR3 coding sequence is TGTGCCAGCAGCTTGACCGTTGGGACAGTGAACACTGAAGCTTTCTTT. The chain is built from TRBV5-6 and TRBJ1-1, with TRBD1 matching over 7 bases. The CDR3 runs to 16 residues. V lost 1 base, J lost 0 bases, and 6 bases stayed unmatched. CDR1 and CDR2 (germline): SGHDT, YYEEEE.

This clone was seen just once. The CDR3 DNA is TGTGCCAGTAGTATACAGGGTGGGAATTCACCCCTCCACTTT. Protein: CASSIQGGNSPLHF. The J gene is TRBJ1-6, the V gene TRBV19, with D possibly matching TRBD1 (5 bases). This CDR3 has 14 residues. Trimming shortened V by 2 bases and J by 7 bases, and 9 bases separated the two germline ends. The germline gives CDR1 LNHDA, CDR2 SQIVND (reference sequence).

The rearrangement joins TRBV5-1 to TRBJ1-1; TRBD1 matches 7 bases. Trimming removed 1 base from V and 2 bases from J; junction bases left unmatched: 5. The CDR3 loop spans 15 amino acids. The germline V gene encodes CDR1 SGHRS and CDR2 YFSETQ. DNA of the CDR3: TGCGCCAGCAGCTTGTTGGACAGGACCAACACTGAAGCTTTCTTT. This codes for CASSLLDRTNTEAFF.